This T cell receptor (beta chain) came from a study of cytomegalovirus exposure and HLA in healthy donors. Regarding the study as a whole: Apart from CMV serostatus, no immune exposure information was available.

Those who donated were healthy bone marrow donors. The PCR ran on 60 Vbeta and 13 Jbeta primers. Under the authors' procedure: In a later analysis, of around 85 million unique beta chains, around 9.9 million appeared in at least two donors. Method: immunoSEQ multiplex PCR; TCRdb's copy keeps in-frame clones and lacks some. The D gene and trimming were derived from the DNA, and the V and J assignments and clone size from that table. The sample has approximately 120,000 clones; 80% to 90% are singletons. Remarks on this clone: No antigen is known for it.

The clonotype comes from a woman under 40 in good health and CMV-seronegative. Sequences were obtained from PBMCs.

The CDR3 sequence is CASSPQTSGETQYF. The CDR3 region has the DNA TGCGCCAGCAGCCCGCAGACTAGCGGAGAGACCCAGTACTTC. The chain couples TRBV5-1 to TRBJ2-5; 9 positions match TRBD2. This CDR3 has 14 amino acids. Trimming took 4 bases from V and 4 from J; bases not matched to a gene: 5. CDR1 and CDR2 from the germline V gene are SGHRS and YFSETQ.